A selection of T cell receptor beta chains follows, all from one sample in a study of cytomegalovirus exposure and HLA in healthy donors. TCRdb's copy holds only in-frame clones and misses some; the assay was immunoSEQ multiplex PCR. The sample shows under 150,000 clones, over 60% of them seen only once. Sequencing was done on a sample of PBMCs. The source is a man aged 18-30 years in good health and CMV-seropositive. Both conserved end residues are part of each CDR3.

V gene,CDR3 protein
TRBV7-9,CASSPGANEKLFF
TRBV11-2,CASRTRMETQYF
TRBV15,CATSRDPVRYNEQFF
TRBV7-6,CASSLLAGENTGELFF
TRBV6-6,CASRIGGREDTEAFF
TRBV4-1,CASSQGDRGSYNEQFF
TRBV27,CASSLSEGSGYGYTF
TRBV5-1,CASSLRASLGTGELFF
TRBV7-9,CASSRTDSTDTQYF
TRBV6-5,CASSSRQGGQHF
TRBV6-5,CASSYSGAGPYGYTF
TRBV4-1,CASSSGQQGTQYF
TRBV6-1,CASSEGGGASEAFF
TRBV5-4,CASSPSSVSNTEAFF
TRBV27,CASSWTASGEQYF
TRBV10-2,CASNEIGTSGNTIYF
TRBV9,CASSVGGGATNEQFF
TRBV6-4,CASSDEAGRGNTIYF
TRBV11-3,CASSSKTVANNEQFF
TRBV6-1,CASSVLYGTGANEQFF
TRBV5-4,CASSLKMTGVGSPLHF
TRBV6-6,CATGLGQGNSPLHF
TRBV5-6,CASSPRVLRGPEQYF
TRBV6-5,CASSSWGSGTDTQYF
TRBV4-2,CASSQESGTKNTGELFF